This TCR beta chain came from a study of blood T cells in healthy people across ages. This clonotype showed up just a few times. Deletions cut 3 bases from V and 3 bases from J, with 15 bases between. The CDR3 has 15 amino acids. The germline V gene has CDR1 DFQATT and CDR2 SNEGSKA (reference sequence). Primed by a sample-barcoded 5' primer and a J-beta primer mix, a second PCR proceeded for about 7 to 11 cycles. The template-switch adaptor was a 5' adaptor with 12 random nucleotides. It tagged each cDNA molecule. In TCRdb, the 5' RACE reads were re-called with MiXCR into one record per CDR3 protein. The sample contains 800,000 to 900,000 distinct CDR3 sequences, 62% of which appear only once. Drawn from each donor were ten milliliters of peripheral blood.

The chain links TRBV20-1 to TRBJ2-1; D may be TRBD1 (5 bases). This sequence was found in a young man in good health. Sequencing was done on a sample of blood. CDR3: CSASKRVQGYNEQFF. The CDR3 region has the DNA TGCAGTGCTAGTAAAAGGGTTCAGGGCTACAATGAGCAGTTCTTC.